Below are 24 T cell receptor beta chains sequenced from a single sample in a study of blood T cell repertoires in COVID-19. Profiling relied on immunoSEQ multiplex PCR, and the TCRdb table lists in-frame clones only, not all of them. The data hold under 300,000 clones, with roughly 84% observed a single time. The sample taken for sequencing was peripheral blood. Receptors were obtained from a woman in her forties who had recovered from COVID-19.

CDR3 coding DNA: TGCGCCAGCAGCGAGAACAGTTCACCCCTCCACTTT. This encodes CASSENSSPLHF. The chain employs TRBV5-1 and TRBJ1-6; D ambiguous. The CDR3 covers 12 residues. The germline CDR1 and CDR2 sequences are SGHRS and YFSETQ. Trimming left V 4 bases short and J 9 bases short, with 8 bases between.

The V gene is TRBV28, the J gene TRBJ2-3; 8 nucleotides match TRBD2. V shed 7 bases and J 3 bases; nucleotides not matched to a gene: 6. The CDR3 sequence is 14 residues long. Germline CDR1 and CDR2: MDHEN and SYDVKM. The CDR3 region is CASKSSGGTDTQYF. For the CDR3, the DNA is TGTGCCAGCAAATCGAGCGGGGGAACAGATACGCAGTATTTT.

This CDR3 reads CAIRPTGPNRYEQYF. The CDR3 DNA follows: TGTGCCATCAGACCCACAGGGCCGAACCGCTACGAGCAGTACTTC. The J gene is TRBJ2-7, the V gene TRBV10-3, with D maybe TRBD1 (6 bases). The CDR3 length is 15 residues. The V end lost 6 bases, the J end lost 3 bases, and 18 bases lay between the germline ends. The V gene's germline CDR1 is ENHRY and CDR2 SYGVKD.

The chain recombines TRBV6-2 or TRBV6-3 with TRBJ1-4, with 7 bases that match TRBD1. This CDR3 spans 14 amino acids. V gave up 10 bases and J gave up 7 bases; unmatched junction bases: 12. The germline gives CDR1 MNHEY, CDR2 SVGEGT. The CDR3 sequence is CAISRGYGGEKLFF. Here the CDR3 DNA reads TGTGCCATCAGCAGGGGGTACGGCGGTGAAAAACTGTTTTTT.

The chain uses TRBV4-2 and TRBJ1-5; weak D call: TRBD1 (6 bases). CDR3 length: 16 amino acids. Germline CDR1 and CDR2: LGHNA and YNFKEQ. V shed 0 bases and J shed 4 bases, with 13 bases lying between them. CDR3 sequence (DNA): TGTGCCAGCAGCCAAGAACCAGGGGCCGGTAATCAGCCCCAGCATTTT. Protein product: CASSQEPGAGNQPQHF.

The chain has TRBV4-1 and TRBJ1-3, with TRBD1 matching 9 bases. The CDR3 is made up of 19 amino acids. Looked up from germline, CDR1 is MGHRA and CDR2 is YSYEKL. Germline trimming cut 3 bases from V and 0 bases from J; bases unmatched to any gene: 12. CDR3 in DNA: TGCGCCAGCAGCCATGCCGGGACAGGGCGAGGGAGCTCTGGAAACACCATATATTTT. This codes for CASSHAGTGRGSSGNTIYF.

This clone was found a few times. V usage is TRBV5-6 and J usage is TRBJ2-1, with D perhaps TRBD2 (6 bases). The CDR3 is 12 amino acids. Germline V gene lookup returns CDR1 SGHDT and CDR2 YYEEEE. Trimming pared 1 base from V and 9 bases from J, leaving 8 bases between. The CDR3 region has the DNA TGTGCCAGCAGCTTGAGGAGGGCTGAGCAGTTCTTC. Translating it yields CASSLRRAEQFF.

This rearrangement joins TRBV9 to TRBJ2-1; 7 bases are shared with TRBD1. The CDR3 sequence is 17 residues long. The germline CDR1 and CDR2 sequences are SGDLS and YYNGEE. J lost 1 base, V lost 5 bases, and 12 bases had no gene match. CDR3 in DNA: TGTGCCAGCAGTGCCACCTGGACAGGAAATTCCTACAATGAGCAGTTCTTC. This gives the protein CASSATWTGNSYNEQFF.

The chain combines TRBV6-5 with TRBJ2-2; D remains ambiguous. The V gene lost 6 bases and the J gene lost 6 bases, with 17 bases spanning the gap. Germline V gives CDR1 MNHEY, CDR2 SVGAGI. The CDR3 contains 15 residues. The CDR3 spells CASRPDGSGAGELFF. CDR3 nucleotide sequence: TGTGCCAGCAGACCAGACGGATCGGGTGCCGGGGAGCTGTTTTTT.

As DNA, the CDR3 is TGTGCCTGGAGTCCGGGGGGAAGTCAGCCCCAGCATTTT. Protein: CAWSPGGSQPQHF. The chain couples TRBV30 to TRBJ1-5, with D possibly being TRBD1 (5 bases). Germline CDR1 reads GTSNPN; CDR2 reads SVGIG (reference sequence). The CDR3 length is 13 residues. Trimming took 2 bases from V and 6 from J, leaving 11 bases between them.

This clone came up a few times. This chain joins TRBV5-1 and TRBJ1-6, with D perhaps matching TRBD1 (6 bases). The germline CDR1 and CDR2 sequences are SGHRS and YFSETQ. The CDR3 length is 12 residues. V dropped 5 bases and J dropped 10 bases, with 10 bases sitting between them. The CDR3 DNA is TGCGCCAGCAGAAAAGGGGGATCACCCCTCCACTTT. The encoded protein is CASRKGGSPLHF.

The chain uses TRBV7-3 and TRBJ2-2, with D tentatively TRBD2 (6 bases). Germline V gene lookup returns CDR1 SGHTA and CDR2 FQGTGA. This CDR3 spans 14 amino acids. Trimming removed 2 bases at V and 4 bases at J, with 8 bases between. This CDR3 reads CASSLLGGTGELFF. DNA for the CDR3: TGTGCCAGCAGCTTATTGGGGGGCACCGGGGAGCTGTTTTTT.

This chain joins TRBV11-2 and TRBJ2-1, with D perhaps matching TRBD2 (7 bases). Germline lookup yields CDR1 SGHAT and CDR2 FQNNGV. CDR3 length: 13 residues. V shed 6 bases and J shed 6 bases, with 12 bases lying between them. As DNA, the CDR3 is TGTGCCAGCAGTCGGGGGGCCGGCAATGAGCAGTTCTTC. This gives the protein CASSRGAGNEQFF.

Concerning this clone itself: Other DNA sequences in this sample translate to the same CDR3. The chain employs TRBV15 and TRBJ1-4; a possible D gene is TRBD1 (5 bases). Per the germline V gene, CDR1 is LNHNV and CDR2 is YYDKDF (reference sequence). V was shortened by 1 base and J by 0 bases, with 6 bases between the two germline ends. This CDR3 is built from 15 residues. In DNA, the CDR3 is TGTGCCACCAGCAGAGGGGGCGCAACTAATGAAAAACTGTTTTTT. Translated: CATSRGGATNEKLFF. Supplemented by reference TRBV15 and TRBJ1-4, the full variable domain reads DAMVIQNPRYQVTQFGKPVTLSCSQTLNHNVMYWYQQKSSQAPKLLFHYYDKDFNNEADTPDNFQSRRPNTSFCFLDIRSPGLGDTAMYLCATSRGGATNEKLFFGSGTQLSVL.

In its sample, this clone was seen a few times. The rearrangement links TRBV5-5 to TRBJ2-4; possibly TRBD2 for D (5 bases). The CDR3 spans 14 residues. Germline CDR1 reads SGHKS; CDR2 reads YYEKEE (reference sequence). V lost 0 bases and J lost 5, with 9 bases in between. CDR3 sequence reads: CASSLAGIENIQYF. The CDR3 coding sequence is TGTGCCAGCAGCTTGGCGGGGATCGAAAACATTCAGTACTTC.

The chain has TRBV5-6 and TRBJ1-5, with TRBD1 matching over 12 bases. Germline CDR1 and CDR2: SGHDT and YYEEEE. V was clipped by 5 bases and J by 5 bases; unmatched bases: 5. The CDR3 runs to 15 residues. CDR3 nucleotides: TGTGCCAGCAGTAACCGGGACAGGGGGCATCAGCCCCAGCATTTT. It encodes CASSNRDRGHQPQHF.

V and J are TRBV3-1 (or the pseudogene TRBV3-2) and TRBJ1-1; possibly TRBD1 for D (5 bases). Germline lookup yields CDR1 LGHDT and CDR2 YNNKEL (reference sequence). This CDR3 comprises 12 residues. Trimming left V 6 bases short and J 10 bases short, with 15 bases between. In DNA, the CDR3 is TGTGCCAGCAGTTTGGACATGACGGTAGCTTTCTTT. It codes for CASSLDMTVAFF.

The V gene is TRBV7-9, the J gene TRBJ2-3, with D possibly TRBD2 on 6 matching bases. Trimming cost V 4 bases and J 4 bases, with 18 bases left between them. The CDR3 loop spans 16 amino acids. Germline assignment: CDR1 SEHNR and CDR2 FQNEAQ (reference sequence). CDR3 in amino acids: CASSSGLLGYADTQYF. The CDR3 DNA sequence: TGTGCCAGCAGCTCCGGACTATTGGGTTATGCAGATACGCAGTATTTT.

The chain uses TRBV14 and TRBJ2-1; tentatively, D is TRBD1 (5 bases). This CDR3 has 16 amino acids. V gave up 0 bases and J gave up 0 bases, with 9 bases separating them. Germline loops: CDR1 SGHDN, CDR2 FVKESK. CDR3 nucleotide sequence: TGTGCCAGCAGCCAAGATAGGGGATCCTCCTACAATGAGCAGTTCTTC. It yields the protein CASSQDRGSSYNEQFF.

This clone was recorded once. The chain carries TRBV28 and TRBJ1-2; 8 nucleotides agree with TRBD1. The V and J ends lost 5 bases and 4 bases, in that order; junction bases with no gene match: 3. Germline CDR1 is MDHEN and CDR2 is SYDVKM. The CDR3 spans 13 residues. This chain's CDR3 is CASSPGTGYGYTF. CDR3 bases: TGTGCCAGCAGTCCTGGGACAGGCTATGGCTACACCTTC.

V and J are TRBV5-1 and TRBJ2-7; 9 nucleotides line up with TRBD1. Germline V CDR1 and CDR2: SGHRS, YFSETQ. V shed 1 base and J 4 bases; nucleotides not matched to a gene: 6. The CDR3 is 15 amino acids. The CDR3: CASSLSTGQGYEQYF. CDR3 DNA sequence: TGCGCCAGCAGCTTGTCGACGGGACAGGGTTACGAGCAGTACTTC.

This clone was seen a single time. The chain recombines TRBV4-1 with TRBJ1-2, with 8 bases lining up with TRBD1. Germline trimming cut 1 base from V and 4 bases from J; bases unmatched to any gene: 14. The CDR3 is made up of 18 amino acids. Germline assignment: CDR1 MGHRA and CDR2 YSYEKL. The CDR3 protein is CASSQAFSGAGGVYGYTF. The CDR3 bases are TGCGCCAGCAGCCAAGCATTTAGCGGCGCAGGGGGCGTCTATGGCTACACCTTC.

V gene TRBV30 combines with J gene TRBJ1-2; D remains ambiguous. CDR1 is GTSNPN and CDR2 is SVGIG in the germline V gene (reference sequence). The V end was cut by 2 bases, the J end by 4 bases, with 8 bases between. There are 12 residues in the CDR3. The DNA of the CDR3 is TGTGCCTGGAGTCGGGTTACCTATGGCTACACCTTC. The encoded protein is CAWSRVTYGYTF.

The rearrangement links TRBV5-8 to TRBJ1-2, with D possibly matching TRBD1 (6 bases). CDR1 and CDR2 from the germline V gene are SGHTS and YDEGEE. V lost 0 bases, J lost 7 bases, and 13 bases lay in between. The CDR3 spans 14 residues. CDR3 sequence (DNA): TGTGCCAGCAGCTTGGGGCAGGGGTCTCGTGGCTACACCTTC. Amino acids: CASSLGQGSRGYTF.